This T cell receptor (beta chain) was sequenced during a study of cytomegalovirus exposure and HLA in healthy donors. 60 Vbeta and 13 Jbeta primers were used in PCR. Measured with immunoSEQ multiplex PCR; TCRdb has only the in-frame clones, and not every one. The profile covers about 130,000 clones, with just under 80% appearing a single time and under 5.5% taken by the ten largest. Findings and limits, study-wide: The study put 150 or so TCR beta chains on its list as cytomegalovirus-associated.

Germline values: CDR1 KGHSH, CDR2 LQKENI. Trimming at V came to 3 bases and at J to 0 bases, leaving 11 bases not matched to a gene. The CDR3 length is 19 residues. This clone has more than one count but fewer than ten. The antigen is not known. The rearrangement joins TRBV18 to TRBJ2-1; 10 bases align to TRBD2. This TCR derives from a man in his thirties or forties in good health. Sequenced material: PBMCs. Written as DNA, the CDR3 is TGTGCCAGCTCACCGTCAGGGCTAGCGGGAGCGAGCTCCTACAATGAGCAGTTCTTC. It encodes CASSPSGLAGASSYNEQFF.